The 20 T cell receptor beta chains presented below share a single source sample, sequenced in a study of T cells in Graves' hyperthyroidism and ophthalmopathy (dated by TCRdb to 2018 to 2020). Library preparation used multiplex PCR. Sequencing relied on an Illumina HiSeq 2000. Amplification of TCR beta CDR3 regions was carried out from RNA transcripts. The TCR CDR3 was subjected to a first round of RT-PCR using the HTBI primer set and the Qiagen OneStep RT-PCR kit. Starting from the raw public reads, TCRdb applied fastp trimming at Q25, assembled clones with MiXCR and retained in-frame beta chains. Each entry is one CDR3 protein sequence, shown with its most common DNA and genes. Counted in this sample were hundreds of thousands of distinct CDR3 sequences; approximately 36% of them appeared once. The top ten hold roughly 31% of the sample. The sequencing input was blood. Receptor source: a woman aged 40 to 49 with Graves' hyperthyroidism.

This clonotype was found a few times. The chain joins TRBV12-3 or TRBV12-4 to TRBJ2-2; unclear D gene. V was cut by 3 bases and J by 6 bases, with 17 bases left in between. The CDR3 is 16 residues long. CDR3 nucleotide sequence: TGTGCCAGCAGTTTCCCAACGGGTGGCTCTTCCGGGGAGCTGTTTTTT. It encodes CASSFPTGGSSGELFF.

This clonotype was counted between two and nine times. The rearrangement links TRBV11-2 to TRBJ1-2, with 7 bases identical to TRBD1. Trimming took 5 bases from V and 7 from J; bases not matched to a gene: 13. Germline assignment: CDR1 SGHAT and CDR2 FQNNGV. The CDR3 sequence is 15 residues long. CDR3 protein: CASSLWDSALTGYTF. In nucleotides, the CDR3 is TGTGCCAGCAGCCTATGGGACAGCGCACTCACTGGCTACACCTTC.

This chain joins TRBV20-1 and TRBJ2-7; 7 nucleotides line up with TRBD2. Trimming removed 0 bases from V and 5 bases from J; junction bases left unmatched: 10. This CDR3 region has 15 residues. Germline CDR1 and CDR2: DFQATT and SNEGSKA (reference sequence). The CDR3 DNA sequence: TGCAGTGCTAGAGAGTGGGGGGGAGCTATAAACGAGCAGTACTTC. Its protein product is CSAREWGGAINEQYF.

In its sample, this clonotype was seen many times. The chain has TRBV7-2 and TRBJ1-1; 7 bases match TRBD1. V trimming: 4 bases; J trimming: 5 bases; junction bases outside the gene matches: 7. Looked up from germline, CDR1 is SGHTA and CDR2 is FQGNSA. The CDR3 runs 14 residues. CDR3 sequence reads: CASSSRQGGTEAFF. The CDR3 DNA reads TGTGCCAGCAGCTCAAGACAGGGTGGGACTGAAGCTTTCTTT.

This clonotype came up many times. The chain uses TRBV11-3 and TRBJ1-2; 10 bases match TRBD1. The germline V gene has CDR1 SGHNT and CDR2 YENEEA. The CDR3 is 15 amino acids. V shed 5 bases and J 7 bases; nucleotides not matched to a gene: 10. CDR3 in amino acids: CASSGEGTGAAGYTF. For the CDR3, the DNA is TGTGCCAGCAGCGGAGAAGGGACAGGGGCCGCTGGCTACACCTTC. Full variable domain (outside the CDR3, taken from reference TRBV11-3 and TRBJ1-2): EAGVVQSPRYKIIEKKQPVAFWCNPISGHNTLYWYLQNLGQGPELLIRYENEEAVDDSQLPKDRFSAERLKGVDSTLKIQPAELGDSAVYLCASSGEGTGAAGYTFGSGTRLTVV.

This clonotype was seen a handful of times. The chain is built from TRBV10-3 and TRBJ1-5; D remains unclear. Germline V lookup: CDR1 ENHRY, CDR2 SYGVKD. The CDR3 sequence is 13 residues long. Trimming stripped 2 bases from V and 3 bases from J, with 5 bases between. CDR3 protein: CAISEQYNQPQHF. The CDR3 region has the DNA TGTGCCATCAGTGAGCAGTACAATCAGCCCCAGCATTTT.

The J gene is TRBJ1-2, the V gene TRBV19; no definite D call. The CDR3 contains 13 residues. Trimming cost V 7 bases and J 2 bases, with 11 bases left between them. Germline V gene data show CDR1 as LNHDA and CDR2 as SQIVND (reference sequence). In nucleotides, the CDR3 is TGTGCCAGTAATAACCGAGAAAACTATGGCTACACCTTC. Translation gives CASNNRENYGYTF.

This clonotype was counted at least ten times. This chain links TRBV7-9 with TRBJ2-6; D might be TRBD1 (6 bases). V shed 1 base and J shed 0 bases, with 10 bases lying between them. The CDR3 sequence is 17 residues long. Germline assignment: CDR1 SEHNR and CDR2 FQNEAQ (reference sequence). The CDR3 is CASSLGAGASGANVLTF. The CDR3 region has the DNA TGTGCCAGCAGCTTAGGAGCAGGGGCCTCTGGGGCCAACGTCCTGACTTTC.

V usage is TRBV5-6 and J usage is TRBJ1-1; 12 positions agree with TRBD1. V lost 4 bases and J lost 3; bases outside the gene matches: 7. Germline CDR1 and CDR2: SGHDT and YYEEEE. CDR3 length: 16 residues. The CDR3 loop reads CASSPGTGGYYTEAFF. The CDR3 DNA follows: TGTGCCAGCAGCCCCGGGACAGGGGGCTATTACACTGAAGCTTTCTTT.

This clonotype was recorded many times. The gene calls are TRBV20-1 and TRBJ1-2; D is unclear. Germline CDR1 reads DFQATT; CDR2 reads SNEGSKA (reference sequence). V was pared by 2 bases and J by 8 bases, with 9 bases between. The CDR3 spans 11 residues. This CDR3 reads CSARWAGGYTF. CDR3 in DNA: TGCAGTGCTAGATGGGCTGGGGGCTACACCTTC.

The table lists this clonotype with a few counts. V is TRBV20-1 and J is TRBJ1-2, with D unclear. The CDR3 is 16 amino acids. V lost 0 bases, J lost 4 bases, and 18 bases lay in between. CDR1 and CDR2 (germline): DFQATT, SNEGSKA (reference sequence). In DNA, the CDR3 is TGCAGTGCTAGAGATTCGAGGTTGGGGATTCGCTATGGCTACACCTTC. Translation: CSARDSRLGIRYGYTF.

This clonotype was seen ten or more times. The chain carries TRBV2 and TRBJ1-4, with D possibly TRBD1 on 5 matching bases. This CDR3 spans 15 amino acids. Germline V gene data show CDR1 as SNHLY and CDR2 as FYNNEI. Trimming shortened V by 3 bases and J by 5 bases, and 13 bases separated the two germline ends. The CDR3 nucleotides are TGTGCCAGCAGTGAGGAGGGGAGAGGGAATGAAAAACTGTTTTTT. It codes for CASSEEGRGNEKLFF.

In this sample, this clonotype turned up many times. The chain employs TRBV7-2 and TRBJ2-2; either TRBD1 or TRBD2 may fit D (5 bases each). CDR1 and CDR2 from the germline V gene are SGHTA and FQGNSA. The CDR3 sequence is 16 residues long. Trimming left V 5 bases short and J 7 bases short, with 20 bases between. The CDR3 loop reads CASSQWGGGRNGELFF. The CDR3 DNA follows: TGTGCCAGCAGCCAATGGGGTGGGGGACGTAACGGGGAGCTGTTTTTT.

Ten or more counts support this clonotype. The chain recombines TRBV7-9 with TRBJ1-2; the match to TRBD1 covers 7 bases. The J segment lost 8 bases and the V segment lost 1 base, leaving 10 bases of the junction unmatched. CDR1 and CDR2 (germline): SEHNR, FQNEAQ (reference sequence). The CDR3 totals 15 residues. CDR3 DNA sequence: TGTGCCAGCAGCTTAGGCGACAGGGAAGATAAAGGCTACACCTTC. It encodes CASSLGDREDKGYTF.

The J gene is TRBJ2-1, the V gene TRBV19; 7 bases line up with TRBD1. Germline V CDR1 and CDR2: LNHDA, SQIVND (reference sequence). V lost 6 bases, J lost 5 bases, and 4 bases stayed unmatched. The CDR3 contains 13 residues. This CDR3 reads CASSATGNNEQFF. For the CDR3, the DNA is TGTGCCAGTAGCGCGACAGGGAACAATGAGCAGTTCTTC. Complete variable domain (other parts from reference TRBV19 and TRBJ2-1): DGGITQSPKYLFRKEGQNVTLSCEQNLNHDAMYWYRQDPGQGLRLIYYSQIVNDFQKGDIAEGYSVSREKKESFPLTVTSAQKNPTAFYLCASSATGNNEQFFGPGTRLTVL.

The chain combines TRBV9 with TRBJ1-6, with 9 bases matching TRBD1. The CDR3 has 16 amino acids. CDR1 SGDLS and CDR2 YYNGEE come from the germline V gene. V shed 0 bases, J shed 7 bases, and the junction held 5 bases outside the gene matches. DNA for the CDR3: TGTGCCAGCAGCGTAGGGGACAGGGCTTGGAATTCACCCCTCCACTTT. Its protein is CASSVGDRAWNSPLHF.

This clonotype was recorded at least ten times. This chain uses TRBV10-2 with TRBJ2-2; TRBD1 agrees at 12 bases. Germline V gene lookup returns CDR1 WSHSY and CDR2 SAAADI. Trimming removed 6 bases from V and 6 bases from J; junction bases left unmatched: 2. The CDR3 contains 14 residues. The CDR3 nucleotides are TGCGCCAGCAGGGGACAGGGGGCGTCCGGGGAGCTGTTTTTT. Translating gives CASRGQGASGELFF.

This clonotype was counted a few times. The chain has TRBV2 and TRBJ1-6; D perhaps matches TRBD1 (5 bases). Germline CDR1 and CDR2: SNHLY and FYNNEI. This CDR3 comprises 13 residues. V shed 6 bases and J shed 9 bases, with 12 bases lying between them. CDR3 sequence reads: CASRGDLGSPLHF. As DNA, the CDR3 is TGTGCCAGCAGGGGGGACTTGGGTTCACCCCTCCACTTT.

The chain combines TRBV5-1 with TRBJ2-2; 8 bases line up with TRBD1. Germline trimming cut 4 bases from V and 6 bases from J; bases unmatched to any gene: 11. The germline CDR1 and CDR2 sequences are SGHRS and YFSETQ. The CDR3 is 16 amino acids. The CDR3 bases are TGCGCCAGCAGCCAAGCCAGGGGGCTCAATTCCGGGGAGCTGTTTTTT. Translation gives CASSQARGLNSGELFF.

This clonotype occurred a few times. The chain employs TRBV6-5 and TRBJ1-3; D uncertain. Per germline, CDR1 MNHEY and CDR2 SVGAGI. V dropped 5 bases and J dropped 8 bases, with 16 bases sitting between them. This CDR3 is 14 amino acids long. CDR3: CASSLGRDGYTIYF. CDR3 sequence (DNA): TGTGCCAGCAGTCTCGGACGGGATGGCTACACCATATATTTT.